This record looks at one TCR beta chain sequence and its context. Its specificity is unknown. Germline loops: CDR1 LNHDA, CDR2 SQIVND (reference sequence). This CDR3 is 15 amino acids long. The junction had 14 bases not matched to a gene; V was cut back by 11 bases and J by 2 bases. The Oncomine TCR Beta short-read assay generated sequence data from the DNA of cultured CD4+ T cells. MiXCR was run by TCRdb on the PCR reads, yielding one entry per CDR3 protein. In the table there are around 21,000 distinct CDR3 sequences, 52% of which are singletons. This entry comes from a study of vaccination and CD4 T cells after COVID-19. Whole-study context: Subjects got two shots of BNT162b2 or mRNA-1273 vaccine. Study results and caveats: Post-vaccination reactive clonotypes (median 38) did not differ significantly from post-infection (fewer than 24).

Treatment indicated: 10-day PBMC culture with coronavirus spike peptide pools or control peptides (ViraFEST assay). This receptor was taken from a human donor who had recovered from COVID-19. Sequencing used CD4+ T cells from blood, cultured in vitro. This rearrangement joins TRBV19 to TRBJ2-7; TRBD1 matches at 8 bases. CDR3 loop: CAALTRQGSPYEQYF. CDR3 nucleotide sequence: TGTGCCGCCCTAACCCGACAGGGGAGTCCCTACGAGCAGTACTTC. Together with reference TRBV19 and TRBJ2-7, the CDR3 gives the full variable domain: DGGITQSPKYLFRKEGQNVTLSCEQNLNHDAMYWYRQDPGQGLRLIYYSQIVNDFQKGDIAEGYSVSREKKESFPLTVTSAQKNPTAFYLCAALTRQGSPYEQYFGPGTRLTVT.